This T cell receptor beta chain was observed in a study of vaccination and CD4 T cells after COVID-19. The Oncomine TCR Beta short-read assay was applied to DNA of cultured CD4+ T cells. TCRdb itself ran the PCR reads through MiXCR, one entry per CDR3 protein. The data show about 4,800 distinct CDR3 sequences, around a fifth seen once. Treatment noted: approximately 9-day PBMC culture with coronavirus spike peptide pools or control peptides (ViraFEST assay). ViraFEST enlarged antigen-specific T cell populations with peptide pools and afterwards sequenced TCRs. V lost 4 bases and J lost 5, with 9 bases in between. Germline values: CDR1 SQVTM, CDR2 ANQGSEA. CDR3 length equals 13 residues. This clonotype has only a few counts. What it recognizes is unknown.

The receptor was isolated from a human donor who had recovered from COVID-19. The V call is TRBV29-1, the J call TRBJ1-6, with D unresolved. The sequencing input was CD4+ T cells from blood, cultured in vitro. CDR3 sequence reads: CSVGGSNNSPLHF. The CDR3 DNA reads as TGCAGCGTTGGAGGCAGTAATAATTCACCCCTCCACTTT.